This T cell receptor beta chain comes out of a study of blood T cell repertoires in COVID-19 (dated by TCRdb to 2018 to 2021). For the wider study: Samples covering the acute and convalescent phases of COVID-19 were provided by collaborators in the United States, Italy and Spain. The material from the prospective study consisted of cDNA or gDNA derived from T cells, B-cell-depleted T cells, or PBMCs. The dataset comprised deeply sampled blood TCRbeta repertoires from subjects exposed to, actively infected with, or recovered from COVID-19. A freely available public database, intended as a resource for researchers studying the immune response to SARS-CoV-2, is where the repertoires were released. Samples came from the ongoing ImmuneRACE study (first 160 participants) plus 1,254 subjects from 6 global collaborators. A de-identified subject ID, COVID-19 status, age in years and sex were almost always included in the sample metadata. Where available, HLA class I and class II types were obtained from metadata supplied by the sample provider rather than from assay-based typing. The research as a whole found: The quantity of clinical and demographic metadata differed by source and by participant and was supplied without curation.

The immunoSEQ Assay, a bias-controlled multiplex PCR, was used to amplify TCRbeta CDR3 regions from genomic DNA. In the authors' own workflow: Nucleated cell counts per sample were estimated from amplification of reference gene primers within the assay. To quantify the absolute abundance of each unique TCRbeta CDR3 rearrangement, sequence reads were collapsed and filtered. Productive Simpson clonality was computed per sample as the square root of Simpson's diversity index over productive rearrangements. What TCRdb holds here is the immuneACCESS table cut down to in-frame rearrangements. Part of the clones is not present; checked against another copy, under half of the missing clones reflect an unresolved V gene, and the others are unexplained. V and J calls and clone size are those listed in that table; D and trimming were worked out from the DNA. In all, the sample holds 200,000 to 250,000 clones, and around 89% of those were seen once. The ten biggest clones cover less than 3% of the sample.

Of note for this clone: The specificity of this receptor is unknown. The record has no base qualities; no much larger clone is one base away.

In Seattle, one collaborating source enrolled patients while the infection was active and tracked those patients longitudinally over the course of disease. Collaborating institutions collected whole blood in K2EDTA tubes following their own protocols. For TCRbeta analysis, collaborators shipped samples as frozen whole blood, isolated PBMCs, or DNA extracted from either of those sample types. CDR1 and CDR2 were assigned from the germline V gene (reference sequence) as LNHDA and SQIVND. V is pared back by 5 bases and J by 2 bases, with 7 bases lying between the germline termini. The CDR3, from cysteine to phenylalanine, totals 12 residues. The retained sequence is limited to the CDR3, 36 bases, with the frame set at the first base.

The receptor comes from a man aged 25-40 years with COVID-19, enrolled during active disease. Recombination joined TRBV19 with TRBJ2-7; matching of 6 bases hints at TRBD1 as the D gene. Sequenced input: peripheral blood. The CDR3 loop reads CASSSGAYEQYF. The base sequence is TGTGCCAGTAGTTCAGGGGCCTACGAGCAGTACTTC.